A single sample gave rise to the 18 T cell receptor beta chains below, sequenced in a study of vaccination and CD4 T cells after COVID-19. No cognate antigen is known for these TCRs. Scientists ran DNA taken from cultured CD4+ T cells through the Oncomine TCR Beta short-read assay for sequencing. From the PCR reads, TCRdb called clonotypes with MiXCR, one entry per CDR3 protein. The sample has about 10,000 distinct CDR3 sequences, roughly 64% seen once; the top ten hold roughly 15%. The treatment was: approximately 10-day PBMC culture with coronavirus spike peptide pools or control peptides (ViraFEST assay). Material: CD4+ T cells from blood, cultured in vitro. The receptors were gathered from a human donor who had recovered from COVID-19.

The V call is TRBV11-2, the J call TRBJ1-4; D possibly corresponds to TRBD1 (6 bases). Germline loops: CDR1 SGHAT, CDR2 FQNNGV. V was pared by 3 bases and J by 4 bases, with 12 bases between. The CDR3 contains 15 residues. CDR3 nucleotides: TGTGCCAGCAGCTTCGGGGGCGGAATTAATGAAAAACTGTTTTTT. Translated, it gives CASSFGGGINEKLFF.

The table lists this clonotype with a few counts. V is TRBV20-1 and J is TRBJ1-3; D might be TRBD1 (5 bases). This CDR3 has 16 residues. CDR1 and CDR2 (germline): DFQATT, SNEGSKA (reference sequence). V was shortened by 0 bases and J by 1 base, with 13 bases between the two germline ends. The CDR3 bases are TGCAGTGCTAGAGACAACCGGGACCCATCTGGAAACACCATATATTTT. Protein: CSARDNRDPSGNTIYF.

The chain has TRBV11-3 and TRBJ1-2; D ambiguous. From germline, CDR1 is SGHNT and CDR2 YENEEA. Trimming shortened V by 6 bases and J by 5 bases, and 16 bases separated the two germline ends. This CDR3 contains 14 residues. This CDR3 is CASSSATDMYGYTF. CDR3 in DNA: TGTGCCAGCAGTTCTGCTACTGACATGTATGGCTACACCTTC.

This clonotype was seen only once. The J gene is TRBJ2-7, the V gene TRBV20-1; D is uncertain. V lost 1 base and J 6 bases, leaving 13 bases between the germline ends. CDR3 length: 13 amino acids. Per germline, CDR1 DFQATT and CDR2 SNEGSKA (reference sequence). CDR3: CSARGLGDSEQYF. In nucleotides, the CDR3 is TGCAGTGCTAGAGGACTGGGCGACTCCGAGCAGTACTTC.

This clonotype was seen a few times. The V and J genes are TRBV24-1 and TRBJ1-5, with D possibly TRBD1 on 5 matching bases. The CDR3 covers 14 residues. Deletions cut 0 bases from V and 8 bases from J, with 10 bases between. Germline V lookup: CDR1 KGHDR, CDR2 SFDVKD. CDR3 amino acids: CATSDLGEDKPQHF. The CDR3 nucleotides are TGTGCCACCAGTGATTTGGGGGAGGACAAGCCCCAGCATTTT.

This chain uses TRBV20-1 with TRBJ2-7, with TRBD2 matching 9 bases. CDR1 is DFQATT and CDR2 is SNEGSKA in the germline V gene (reference sequence). The ends lost 3 bases at V and 6 bases at J; junction bases unmatched: 9. This CDR3 is 14 amino acids long. The CDR3 DNA reads TGCAGTGCTAGTACTCTAGCGGGGAGGGTCGAGCAGTACTTC. It specifies CSASTLAGRVEQYF.

V gene TRBV20-1 combines with J gene TRBJ1-2, with D unclear. The CDR3 spans 13 residues. With 6 bases removed from V and 3 bases from J, the gap between germline ends came to 14 bases. CDR1 is DFQATT, CDR2 SNEGSKA, per germline (reference sequence). CDR3 DNA sequence: TGCAGTGCAAGCAGAGCCGTCGACTATGGCTACACCTTC. Protein product: CSASRAVDYGYTF.

This clonotype was counted a few times. V and J are TRBV6-2 or TRBV6-3 and TRBJ1-5; the D is unclear. V was clipped by 6 bases and J by 3 bases, with 15 bases between them. Germline CDR1 reads MNHEY; CDR2 reads SVGEGT. CDR3 size: 15 residues. The CDR3 protein is CASRLWPGPNQPQHF. CDR3 bases: TGTGCCAGCAGACTTTGGCCTGGCCCCAATCAGCCCCAGCATTTT.

The rearrangement joins TRBV20-1 to TRBJ2-7; TRBD1 might be the D (6 bases). The CDR3 sequence is 15 residues long. Trimming stripped 5 bases from V and 3 bases from J, with 20 bases between. Germline loops: CDR1 DFQATT, CDR2 SNEGSKA (reference sequence). CDR3 DNA sequence: TGCAGTGCTGCCCTGGTGATCTGGGGGCTCTACGAGCAGTACTTC. Its translation: CSAALVIWGLYEQYF.

CDR3: CASSLGRGSTEAFF. CDR3 nucleotides: TGTGCCAGCAGCTTAGGAAGGGGGTCGACTGAAGCTTTCTTT. This chain uses TRBV7-2 with TRBJ1-1; weak D call: TRBD1 (6 bases). CDR3 length: 14 residues. The V gene lost 1 base and the J gene lost 5 bases, with 11 bases spanning the gap. Germline V gives CDR1 SGHTA, CDR2 FQGNSA. The entire variable domain, with the rest obtained from reference TRBV7-2 and TRBJ1-1, is as follows: GAGVSQSPSNKVTEKGKDVELRCDPISGHTALYWYRQSLGQGLEFLIYFQGNSAPDKSGLPSDRFSAERTGGSVSTLTIQRTQQEDSAVYLCASSLGRGSTEAFFGQGTRLTVV.

The V gene is TRBV11-2, the J gene TRBJ2-1, with 14 bases fitting TRBD2. This CDR3 is 17 amino acids long. Unmatched junction bases numbered 4, after V lost 0 bases and J lost 6 bases. The germline V gene encodes CDR1 SGHAT and CDR2 FQNNGV. The CDR3: CASSLEGLAGAINEQFF. The CDR3 DNA sequence: TGTGCCAGCAGCTTAGAGGGACTAGCGGGAGCCATCAATGAGCAGTTCTTC.

The CDR3 spells CATSADRLAQPQHF. The DNA of the CDR3 is TGTGCCACCAGCGCGGACAGGTTGGCACAGCCCCAGCATTTT. J is TRBJ1-5 and V is TRBV15; the match to TRBD1 covers 7 bases. The CDR3 loop spans 14 amino acids. The J segment lost 7 bases and the V segment lost 5 bases, leaving 8 bases of the junction unmatched. CDR1 and CDR2 from the germline V gene are LNHNV and YYDKDF (reference sequence).

The chain uses TRBV7-8 and TRBJ1-6; 8 nucleotides match TRBD1. The CDR3 spans 14 residues. Trimming removed 4 bases from V and 7 bases from J; junction bases left unmatched: 3. The germline V gene has CDR1 SGHVS and CDR2 FQNEAQ. DNA for the CDR3: TGTGCCAGCAGCTCAACAGGGGGGAATTCACCCCTCCACTTT. It yields the protein CASSSTGGNSPLHF.

This rearrangement joins TRBV11-2 to TRBJ1-5; D unresolved. This CDR3 is built from 13 residues. Germline loops: CDR1 SGHAT, CDR2 FQNNGV. V lost 3 bases to trimming and J lost 4 bases, with 7 bases between them. The CDR3 sequence: CASSFGQNQPQHF. CDR3 in DNA: TGTGCCAGCAGCTTTGGGCAGAATCAGCCCCAGCATTTT.

This chain links TRBV11-2 with TRBJ2-5; 9 nucleotides match TRBD2. This CDR3 has 15 amino acids. CDR1 SGHAT and CDR2 FQNNGV come from the germline V gene. Trimming cost V 2 bases and J 4 bases; bases outside gene matches: 5. The CDR3 reads CASSLSSSGRETQYF. The CDR3 coding sequence is TGTGCCAGCAGCTTATCTAGTAGCGGGAGAGAGACCCAGTACTTC.

The rearrangement joins TRBV29-1 to TRBJ1-5; no reliable D call. V gave up 4 bases and J gave up 0 bases, with 10 bases separating them. The CDR3 extends over 14 amino acids. Germline lookup yields CDR1 SQVTM and CDR2 ANQGSEA. The CDR3 sequence: CSVGGHYSNQPQHF. The CDR3 DNA reads TGCAGCGTTGGTGGGCACTATAGCAATCAGCCCCAGCATTTT.

CDR3 bases: TGTGCCAGCAGTTTCCGGGGCCTTTACGAGCAGTACTTC. It yields the protein CASSFRGLYEQYF. This chain joins TRBV28 and TRBJ2-7; either TRBD1 or TRBD2 may supply D (5 bases each). CDR1 and CDR2 from the germline V gene are MDHEN and SYDVKM. The CDR3 runs 13 residues. Trimming cost V 3 bases and J 4 bases, with 10 bases left between them.

V usage is TRBV7-9 and J usage is TRBJ1-1; TRBD1 matches at 9 bases. V was pared by 5 bases and J by 5 bases, with 15 bases of the junction left unmatched. The CDR3 has 17 residues. Germline assignment: CDR1 SEHNR and CDR2 FQNEAQ (reference sequence). The CDR3 here is CASSPRPGTGRETEAFF. DNA of the CDR3: TGTGCCAGCAGCCCCCGCCCCGGGACAGGGCGGGAGACTGAAGCTTTCTTT. The complete variable domain, with remaining parts taken from reference TRBV7-9 and TRBJ1-1, reads DTGVSQNPRHKITKRGQNVTFRCDPISEHNRLYWYRQTLGQGPEFLTYFQNEAQLEKSRLLSDRFSAERPKGSFSTLEIQRTEQGDSAMYLCASSPRPGTGRETEAFFGQGTRLTVV.